The 15 T cell receptor beta chains presented below share a single source sample, sequenced in a study of blood T cell repertoires in COVID-19. The table came from immunoSEQ multiplex PCR; TCRdb's copy has only in-frame clones and leaves some out. The sample consists of a few hundred thousand clones, 88% of them appearing once. Sequenced input: peripheral blood. These receptors came from a man aged 80 or over with acute or convalescent COVID-19.

The chain carries TRBV29-1 and TRBJ2-7; 8 bases align to TRBD2. J gave up 3 bases and V 6 bases, and 13 bases lay outside the gene matches. There are 15 residues in the CDR3. Germline-derived CDR1 and CDR2 are SQVTM and ANQGSEA. CDR3 in amino acids: CSVASGGTLGYEQYF. In DNA, the CDR3 is TGCAGCGTGGCCTCGGGGGGGACTCTGGGCTACGAGCAGTACTTC.

The chain is built from TRBV14 and TRBJ2-7, with 11 bases that match TRBD2. V was pared by 4 bases and J by 2 bases, with 4 bases of the junction left unmatched. CDR1 and CDR2 from the germline V gene are SGHDN and FVKESK. CDR3 length: 15 residues. In nucleotides, the CDR3 is TGTGCCAGCAGCCTACTACTAGCGGGAGCCTACGAGCAGTACTTC. It translates to CASSLLLAGAYEQYF.

The chain is built from TRBV7-2 and TRBJ1-6, with 7 bases that match TRBD1. This CDR3 contains 14 residues. The germline V gene has CDR1 SGHTA and CDR2 FQGNSA. The V gene end was trimmed by 5 bases and the J gene end by 10 bases; junction bases not matched to a gene: 8. CDR3 in amino acids: CASSPTGLGSPLHF. The CDR3 nucleotides are TGTGCCAGCAGCCCGACAGGGCTTGGATCACCCCTCCACTTT.

The gene calls are TRBV6-2 or TRBV6-3 and TRBJ2-1; TRBD2 matches 8 bases. This CDR3 spans 15 amino acids. The V and J ends lost 4 bases and 2 bases, in that order; junction bases with no gene match: 4. The germline CDR1 and CDR2 sequences are MNHEY and SVGEGT. The CDR3 nucleotides are TGTGCCAGCAGTTTAGAGCGGGAGACCTACAATGAGCAGTTCTTC. Encoded protein: CASSLERETYNEQFF.

The chain couples TRBV5-4 to TRBJ2-5; D unresolved. The CDR3 contains 15 residues. V was cut by 5 bases and J by 2 bases, with 16 bases left in between. Per the germline V gene, CDR1 is SGHNT and CDR2 is YYREEE (reference sequence). The CDR3 sequence is CASSSRSVGQETQYF. CDR3 coding DNA: TGTGCCAGCAGTTCCCGCTCAGTTGGTCAAGAGACCCAGTACTTC.

CDR3 in amino acids: CASRPGTSGGNPQYF. For the CDR3, the DNA is TGCGCCAGCAGACCCGGGACTAGCGGGGGGAACCCCCAGTACTTC. The chain recombines TRBV5-1 with TRBJ2-5; 15 bases are shared with TRBD2. Germline loops: CDR1 SGHRS, CDR2 YFSETQ. V lost 5 bases to trimming and J lost 9 bases; unmatched junction nucleotides: 8. CDR3 length: 15 amino acids. Based on the CDR3 plus reference TRBV5-1 and TRBJ2-5, the full variable domain is KAGVTQTPRYLIKTRGQQVTLSCSPISGHRSVSWYQQTPGQGLQFLFEYFSETQRNKGNFPGRFSGRQFSNSRSEMNVSTLELGDSALYLCASRPGTSGGNPQYFGPGTRLLVL.

The chain uses TRBV3-1 (or the pseudogene TRBV3-2) and TRBJ1-2; TRBD1 matches 7 bases. The V and J ends lost 3 bases and 7 bases, in that order; junction bases with no gene match: 5. The CDR3 has 13 residues. Germline V gene data show CDR1 as LGHDT and CDR2 as YNNKEL (reference sequence). CDR3 region: CASSQNRDSGYTF. For the CDR3, the DNA is TGTGCCAGCAGCCAGAACAGGGACAGTGGCTACACCTTC.

About this clone: This sample includes further DNA sequences coding for the same CDR3. The CDR3 here is CASSPGGASSGNTIYF. DNA for the CDR3: TGTGCCAGCTCCCCCGGGGGGGCAAGCTCTGGAAACACCATATATTTT. This chain joins TRBV18 and TRBJ1-3; D possibly corresponds to TRBD1 (6 bases). This CDR3 is 16 amino acids long. V dropped 6 bases and J dropped 0 bases, with 15 bases sitting between them. The germline V gene encodes CDR1 KGHSH and CDR2 LQKENI.

The chain recombines TRBV29-1 with TRBJ1-2; TRBD1 might be the D (6 bases). Germline V gene sequence: CDR1 SQVTM, CDR2 ANQGSEA. The CDR3 is 13 amino acids. The V and J ends lost 3 bases and 4 bases respectively, with 12 bases between them. In DNA, the CDR3 is TGCAGCGTTGATAAGGGGGATGGCTATGGCTACACCTTC. It is translated as CSVDKGDGYGYTF.

CDR3 bases: TGTGCCAGTAGTACCAGCGGAGATACGCAGTATTTT. It encodes CASSTSGDTQYF. The chain employs TRBV19 and TRBJ2-3; TRBD2 is a possible D gene (5 bases). CDR1 is LNHDA and CDR2 is SQIVND in the germline V gene (reference sequence). CDR3 size: 12 residues. Trimming removed 4 bases at V and 5 bases at J, with 7 bases between.

The chain links TRBV27 to TRBJ2-7; D ambiguous. V was clipped by 0 bases and J by 2 bases, with 8 bases between them. The CDR3 is 14 residues long. Looked up from germline, CDR1 is MNHEY and CDR2 is SMNVEV (reference sequence). CDR3 DNA: TGTGCCAGCAGTTTATCGACACCTACCTACGAGCAGTACTTC. Translating it yields CASSLSTPTYEQYF.

This rearrangement joins TRBV3-1 (or the pseudogene TRBV3-2) to TRBJ1-4, with 11 nucleotides matching TRBD1. CDR1 and CDR2 (germline): LGHDT, YNNKEL (reference sequence). Trimming at V came to 0 bases and at J to 0 bases, leaving 6 bases not matched to a gene. CDR3 size: 19 residues. The CDR3 reads CASSQEGQGGVSTNEKLFF. The DNA for the CDR3 is TGTGCCAGCAGCCAAGAGGGACAGGGGGGAGTCTCAACTAATGAAAAACTGTTTTTT.

The chain carries TRBV6-1 and TRBJ1-2, with TRBD1 matching 7 bases. The germline V gene has CDR1 MNHNS and CDR2 SASEGT. This CDR3 has 11 residues. With V trimmed by 6 bases and J by 8 bases, 3 bases remained unmatched. The CDR3 bases are TGTGCCAGCAGAGAGACAGGGGGCTACACCTTC. This codes for CASRETGGYTF.

The CDR3 DNA reads TGTGCCAGCAGAAGCGGCGGGGGCGGGTGGGATGAGCAGTTCTTC. This encodes CASRSGGGGWDEQFF. J is TRBJ2-1 and V is TRBV7-2, with a possible D match to TRBD2 (7 bases). Germline V lookup: CDR1 SGHTA, CDR2 FQGNSA. V was shortened by 6 bases and J by 8 bases, with 20 bases between the two germline ends. The length of the CDR3 is 15 residues.

The rearrangement uses TRBV4-2 and TRBJ2-1, with D possibly matching TRBD2 (7 bases). Germline values: CDR1 LGHNA, CDR2 YNFKEQ. Between the trimmed V and J ends, which lost 1 base and 8 bases, there was a span of 18 bases. CDR3 length equals 16 residues. The CDR3 region is CASSQAQGGGWYEQFF. The CDR3 coding sequence is TGTGCCAGCAGCCAAGCCCAAGGGGGGGGGTGGTATGAGCAGTTCTTC.